What follows are 9 T cell receptor beta chains derived from one specimen sequenced in a study of human T cells and chemical hapten exposure. It was from unfractionated whole blood that total RNA was extracted. TCRdb passed the 5' RACE reads through MiXCR, listing each CDR3 protein once. The sample yields around 140,000 distinct CDR3 sequences, 3.5% to 5% seen once. The receptor set was obtained from a female donor in good health.

This clonotype has at least ten counts. This chain uses TRBV9 with TRBJ1-3; D uncertain. The CDR3 covers 14 residues. Germline V gene data show CDR1 as SGDLS and CDR2 as YYNGEE. V lost 0 bases to trimming and J lost 0 bases, with 4 bases between them. CDR3 sequence reads: CASSVAFSGNTIYF. CDR3 sequence (DNA): TGTGCCAGCAGCGTAGCGTTCTCTGGAAACACCATATATTTT.

In this sample, this clonotype turned up many times. This rearrangement joins TRBV2 to TRBJ2-2; D remains ambiguous. Trimming stripped 2 bases from V and 2 bases from J, with 6 bases between. Germline V gene data show CDR1 as SNHLY and CDR2 as FYNNEI. The length of the CDR3 is 14 residues. The CDR3 is CASSEFPNTGELFF. DNA of the CDR3: TGTGCCAGCAGTGAATTTCCCAACACCGGGGAGCTGTTTTTT.

This clonotype appeared many times. The V call is TRBV6-6, the J call TRBJ2-3; 11 bases are a match to TRBD2. V dropped 2 bases and J dropped 0; count of bases not matched to a gene: 10. Germline-derived CDR1 and CDR2 are MNHNY and SVGAGI (reference sequence). CDR3 length equals 19 residues. CDR3 bases: TGTGCCAGCAGTTACCCGACACAAAGGACTAGCGGGAGCACAGATACGCAGTATTTT. It is translated as CASSYPTQRTSGSTDTQYF.

This clonotype has only one observation. With a much larger clone just one base away, this may be a read error. The chain has TRBV25-1 and TRBJ1-2; the D gene is possibly TRBD1 (5 bases). This CDR3 contains 12 residues. In germline, CDR1 is MGHDK, CDR2 SYGVNS. With 9 bases removed from V and 7 bases from J, the gap between germline ends came to 15 bases. CDR3 in amino acids: CASRRDRAGYTF. The CDR3, as DNA: TGTGCCAGTCGAAGGGACCGTGCTGGCTACACCTTC.

The chain joins TRBV5-5 to TRBJ1-4; 10 positions agree with TRBD1. This CDR3 is built from 19 residues. CDR1 is SGHKS and CDR2 is YYEKEE in the germline V gene (reference sequence). The trim removed 0 bases at V and 8 bases at J, leaving 16 bases unmatched. The CDR3 DNA reads as TGTGCCAGCAGCTTGGAGGACAGGGGGATACGTACTAATGAAGAAAAACTGTTTTTT. This encodes CASSLEDRGIRTNEEKLFF.

In its sample, this clonotype was seen many times. This chain uses TRBV9 with TRBJ1-4; 7 bases match TRBD1. The CDR3 totals 15 residues. The germline V gene has CDR1 SGDLS and CDR2 YYNGEE. Trimming took 4 bases from V and 5 from J; bases not matched to a gene: 8. CDR3 DNA: TGTGCCAGCAGCCCATACAGGGGCCACAATGAAAAACTGTTTTTT. This encodes CASSPYRGHNEKLFF.

The J gene is TRBJ2-4, the V gene TRBV29-1, with 11 bases matching TRBD2. The CDR3 spans 16 residues. Germline CDR1 reads SQVTM; CDR2 reads ANQGSEA. The V and J ends lost 6 bases and 9 bases, in that order; junction bases with no gene match: 16. The CDR3 is CSVNGLAGGSRGIQYF. CDR3 coding DNA: TGCAGCGTAAATGGGCTAGCGGGGGGTTCACGCGGCATTCAGTACTTC.

This clonotype was seen repeatedly, ten times or more. The genes are TRBV2 and TRBJ2-3; TRBD2 matches at 14 bases. With V trimmed by 6 bases and J by 0 bases, 11 bases remained unmatched. Looked up from germline, CDR1 is SNHLY and CDR2 is FYNNEI. CDR3 length equals 19 residues. CDR3 sequence reads: CASRELGLAGASSTDTQYF. The CDR3 region has the DNA TGTGCCAGCAGGGAATTGGGACTAGCGGGGGCCTCTAGCACAGATACGCAGTATTTT.

This clonotype was picked up many times. The rearrangement joins TRBV20-1 to TRBJ1-5; D remains ambiguous. V lost 3 bases and J lost 11, with 20 bases in between. This CDR3 is 14 amino acids long. CDR1 and CDR2 (germline): DFQATT, SNEGSKA (reference sequence). The chain's CDR3 is CSARYNLGNRAQHF. The CDR3 DNA sequence: TGCAGTGCTAGGTACAATTTGGGGAATCGGGCCCAGCATTTT.